A selection of T cell receptor beta chains follows, all from one sample in a study of blood T cell repertoires in COVID-19. Assay used: immunoSEQ multiplex PCR; TCRdb lists only in-frame clones, some missing. The sample contains 350,000 or so clones, about 91% of which appear only once. Sample: peripheral blood. The source is a woman aged 30 to 39 with COVID-19, enrolled during active disease. The CDR3 runs from the conserved cysteine through the conserved F or W. The D gene is left open where the match is weak. Part of the rows lack a size; the others show once, few, many or a class for expanded clones.

TRBD1,TRBV6-5,once,TRBJ1-6,TGTGCCAGCAGCCTTACAGGGGGTAGTTCACCCCTCCACTTT,CASSLTGGSSPLHF
-,TRBV30,once,TRBJ1-6,TGTGCCTGGACAGGTAGCTCCTATAATTCACCCCTCCACTTT,CAWTGSSYNSPLHF
-,TRBV4-1,-,TRBJ1-1,TGCGCCAGCAGCCAATATTGGACAGCGCAGAACACTGAAGCTTTCTTT,CASSQYWTAQNTEAFF
TRBD1,TRBV7-9,few,TRBJ1-4,TGTGCCAGCAGCTTCACCCTGACAGGGGGTGAAAAACTGTTTTTT,CASSFTLTGGEKLFF
-,TRBV5-6,-,TRBJ2-3,TGTGCCAGCACCTTGGCAACAGATACGCAGTATTTT,CASTLATDTQYF
TRBD1,TRBV29-1,-,TRBJ2-3,TGCAGCGTTGTTGGACAGGGGCGAAATACGCAGTATTTT,CSVVGQGRNTQYF
-,TRBV28,-,TRBJ1-3,TGTGCCAGCAGTTTGGCTTTAGAGGCCATATATTTT,CASSLALEAIYF
-,TRBV6-1,once,TRBJ1-6,TGTGCCAGCAGTGAACCCCCGGGGGGCCGCTATAATTCACCCCTCCACTTT,CASSEPPGGRYNSPLHF
-,TRBV6-5,-,TRBJ2-2,TGTGCCAGCAGATTGACCCTAGCAGGCGGGGAGCTGTTTTTT,CASRLTLAGGELFF
-,TRBV7-3,-,TRBJ1-1,TGTGCCAGCAGCTTAAGCAGGGGCACTGAAGCTTTCTTT,CASSLSRGTEAFF
-,TRBV7-9,-,TRBJ1-2,TGTGCCAGCAGGCAAACTCAGGGTCCCCCGGACGGCTACACCTTC,CASRQTQGPPDGYTF
-,TRBV4-1,-,TRBJ1-2,TGCGCCAGCAGCCAAGTTGCTACTACAAACTATGGCTACACCTTC,CASSQVATTNYGYTF
-,TRBV6-6,-,TRBJ1-5,TGTGCCACCAACGGAGTACCCAATCAGCCCCAGCATTTT,CATNGVPNQPQHF
-,TRBV27,-,TRBJ2-5,TGTGCCAGCAGTTTCTTTCCCGGAGAGACCCAGTACTTC,CASSFFPGETQYF
-,TRBV12-3/TRBV12-4,-,TRBJ1-5,TGTGCCAGCAGCCTTGATCAGCCCCAGCATTTT,CASSLDQPQHF
TRBD1,TRBV28,-,TRBJ1-5,TGTGCCAGCAGTTTATCTAGACAGGGCCTAAGGCCCCAGCATTTT,CASSLSRQGLRPQHF
TRBD2,TRBV27,few,TRBJ2-7,TGTGCCAGCAGTTTACATGCGGGGGGTTACGAGCAGTACTTC,CASSLHAGGYEQYF
TRBD1,TRBV6-4,few,TRBJ2-3,TGTGCCAGCAGTGCGACAGGGGAGTTAGGCACAGATACGCAGTATTTT,CASSATGELGTDTQYF
-,TRBV19,-,TRBJ1-1,TGTGCCAGTAGTATGTATACAAACACTGAAGCTTTCTTT,CASSMYTNTEAFF
-,TRBV5-4,-,TRBJ2-3,TGTGCCAGCAGCTCCCCCGGGGGTGGGGGAACAGATACGCAGTATTTT,CASSSPGGGGTDTQYF
TRBD2,TRBV4-2,-,TRBJ2-1,TGTGCCAGCAGCCAAACGGTGCTAGCGGGGGGCCGGGTAGTCGATGAGCAGTTCTTC,CASSQTVLAGGRVVDEQFF
-,TRBV28,-,TRBJ2-3,TGTGCCAGCAGTCCCCCTAACACAGATACGCAGTATTTT,CASSPPNTDTQYF
TRBD1,TRBV19,-,TRBJ1-5,TGTGCCAGTAGTAAGGGACAGAGGGTCAATCAGCCCCAGCATTTT,CASSKGQRVNQPQHF
-,TRBV2,-,TRBJ1-1,TGTGCCAGCACCGGGAGAGGCCTTGAAGCTTTCTTT,CASTGRGLEAFF
TRBD1,TRBV28,-,TRBJ2-1,TGTGCCACCCGAAAACCGGGACAGAGCAGAGGCAATGAGCAGTTCTTC,CATRKPGQSRGNEQFF
-,TRBV27,-,TRBJ2-3,TGTGCCAGCAGTTTATATGGCGGCGGGCCCACAGATACGCAGTATTTT,CASSLYGGGPTDTQYF
TRBD2,TRBV5-1,-,TRBJ2-1,TGCGCCAGCAGCTTTCCGGACCAGCCTCCTAGCGGGGGGAGCAATGAGCAGTTCTTC,CASSFPDQPPSGGSNEQFF
TRBD1,TRBV4-1,-,TRBJ1-1,TGCGCCAGCAGCCACCCCGGTGGGACAGGGTCCAACACTGAAGCTTTCTTT,CASSHPGGTGSNTEAFF
TRBD1,TRBV19,-,TRBJ1-5,TGTGCCAGTAATGGACAGGGCACCGATCAGCCCCAGCATTTT,CASNGQGTDQPQHF
-,TRBV19,-,TRBJ1-4,TGTGCCAGTAGTCCAACGGGTGTTGAAAAACTGTTTTTT,CASSPTGVEKLFF
-,TRBV11-3,-,TRBJ1-1,TGTGCCAGCAGCTTCAGAGAGGGTTACGCTGAAGCTTTCTTT,CASSFREGYAEAFF
TRBD1,TRBV6-4,-,TRBJ2-3,TGTGCCAGCAGTGATGGGGGGACAGGGGTCCCAGATACGCAGTATTTT,CASSDGGTGVPDTQYF
TRBD1,TRBV27,-,TRBJ1-3,TGTGCCAGCAAGAAAGGGGGCATCGGAAACACCATATATTTT,CASKKGGIGNTIYF
-,TRBV18,-,TRBJ1-1,TGTGCCAGCTCACCACTTACAGGGAGGAACACTGAAGCTTTCTTT,CASSPLTGRNTEAFF
-,TRBV28,-,TRBJ1-2,TGTGCCAGCAGTGGGGCCCTAAGGGGCTACACCTTC,CASSGALRGYTF
-,TRBV29-1,-,TRBJ2-3,TGCAGCGTTGTAAGACAGGCCATTACCACAGATACGCAGTATTTT,CSVVRQAITTDTQYF
TRBD1,TRBV6-6,-,TRBJ1-2,TGTGCCAGCAGTCGAACCGGGACAGGGGAAGTTCCGTATGGCTACACCTTC,CASSRTGTGEVPYGYTF
-,TRBV6-5,-,TRBJ2-1,TGTGCCAGCAGTTGGGGACAAAGTAACAACAATGAGCAGTTCTTC,CASSWGQSNNNEQFF
-,TRBV7-9,-,TRBJ1-4,TGTGCCAGCAGCACGGACGGCCGGGGGTGGGAAAAACTGTTTTTT,CASSTDGRGWEKLFF
-,TRBV13,-,TRBJ2-5,TGTGCCAGCAGCTTCGGACAGACCCTAGAGACCCAGTACTTC,CASSFGQTLETQYF
-,TRBV5-4,-,TRBJ1-1,TGTGCCAGCAGCCCAAGGGGTCTAAGGACTGAAGCTTTCTTT,CASSPRGLRTEAFF
-,TRBV18,-,TRBJ2-6,TGTGCCAGCTCAAGCGACTTGGGGGCCAACGTCCTGACTTTC,CASSSDLGANVLTF
-,TRBV3-1/TRBV3-2,-,TRBJ2-2,TGTGCCAGCAGCCAAGATACAGGGGAGCTGTTTTTT,CASSQDTGELFF
-,TRBV3-1/TRBV3-2,-,TRBJ1-5,TGTGCCAGCAGTCGACAGGCTAATCAGCCCCAGCATTTT,CASSRQANQPQHF
-,TRBV9,-,TRBJ1-5,TGTGCCAGCAGCGTAGCTGCAGACAATCAGCCCCAGCATTTT,CASSVAADNQPQHF
TRBD1,TRBV3-1/TRBV3-2,-,TRBJ1-4,TGTGCCAGCAGCGAAGGGACAGGGGCTGGAAAACTGTTTTTT,CASSEGTGAGKLFF
TRBD2,TRBV7-2,-,TRBJ2-1,TGTGCCAGCAGCTTACCCCTAGCGGGGGCTAATGAGCAGTTCTTC,CASSLPLAGANEQFF
-,TRBV21-1,-,TRBJ1-2,TGTGCCAGCAGCAAAAAACCGGCCCGGGACAGCCCGAGGGGCTACACCTTC,CASSKKPARDSPRGYTF
-,TRBV6-6,-,TRBJ1-3,TGTGCCAGCATTAGAGACGGGAGCTCTGGAAACACCATATATTTT,CASIRDGSSGNTIYF
-,TRBV2,-,TRBJ2-6,TGTGCCAGCTCACCCGGGACAAACTCTGGGGCCAACGTCCTGACTTTC,CASSPGTNSGANVLTF
TRBD1,TRBV2,-,TRBJ1-2,TGTGCCAGCACTGTGGGACAGTCAATCCGCTATGGCTACACCTTC,CASTVGQSIRYGYTF
TRBD1,TRBV2,-,TRBJ1-1,TGTGCCAGCGATAGAGGGACAGGAAACACTGAAGCTTTCTTT,CASDRGTGNTEAFF
-,TRBV7-2,-,TRBJ1-2,TGTGCCAGCAGCTTAGACCGGGCGGGTGGCTACACCTTC,CASSLDRAGGYTF
TRBD1,TRBV7-2,-,TRBJ1-5,TGTGCCAGCAGCTATACAGGGGGCAATCAGCCCCAGCATTTT,CASSYTGGNQPQHF
TRBD1,TRBV6-5,-,TRBJ1-2,TGTGCCAGCAGCCGGGACAGAGGCTATGGCTACACCTTC,CASSRDRGYGYTF
-,TRBV3-1/TRBV3-2,-,TRBJ2-2,TGTGCCAGCAGCCAACTAGGGGGGAACACCGGGGAGCTGTTTTTT,CASSQLGGNTGELFF
TRBD1,TRBV19,-,TRBJ1-1,TGTGCGGTGGGACAGGGGAACACTGAAGCTTTCTTT,CAVGQGNTEAFF
-,TRBV11-2,-,TRBJ2-3,TGTGCCAGCAACGGGGGCACAGATACGCAGTATTTT,CASNGGTDTQYF
-,TRBV19,-,TRBJ1-2,TGTGCCAGTAGTCCACAGGGTGACTATGGCTACACCTTC,CASSPQGDYGYTF
-,TRBV2,-,TRBJ2-2,TGTGCCAGCAGAGCTTTAGGAGGGTCAACGGAGCTGTTTTTT,CASRALGGSTELFF